This TCR beta chain appears in the sequencing data of a study of lymphopenia after photon versus proton radiotherapy. A note on this clone: What it binds is not known.

There are 11 residues in the CDR3. Germline values: CDR1 ENHRY, CDR2 SYGVKD. Trimming took off 6 bases at V and 3 bases at J, with 5 bases between the two ends. Assay: immunoSEQ multiplex PCR; the TCRdb copy retains only in-frame clones and omits some. In the table there are 55,000 to 75,000 clones, approximately 90% of which are singletons. Overall study findings and caveats: Larger post-nadir TCR diversity loss correlated inversely with survival in deceased patients. Relative stability marked proton patients; photon patients lost diversity and naive cells. Post-nadir diversity loss with photons came from oligoclonal expansion, particularly CD8+ Temra cells. Better survival with proton therapy was suggested as possible, not demonstrated.

This material consisted of peripheral blood, taken from a patient treated with photon-based radiotherapy. The sequence came from a woman aged 70-85 years with pancreatic cancer. V is TRBV10-3 and J is TRBJ2-5; no clear D. Here the CDR3 DNA reads TGTGCCATCAGCGATAAAGAGACCCAGTACTTC. It yields the protein CAISDKETQYF.